This T cell receptor (beta chain) came from a study of T cell repertoires in cytomegalovirus infection (dated by TCRdb to 2018 to 2020). About the investigation overall: Donor HLA type was relevant to the analysis, as public TCR beta signatures indicated carriage of CMV infection together with the matching HLA type.

V drops 5 bases and J drops 4 bases, leaving 10 bases in between. The CDR3 spans 13 residues, from the cysteine through the phenylalanine. Only the CDR3 DNA is retained, 39 bases long and in frame from the first base. At least ten counts were recorded for this clonotype. Its antigen remains unidentified. No quality values exist for individual bases; no much larger clone is one base distant. Summary of the overall study and its limitations: The ex vivo response was dominated by HLA-C-restricted CMV-specific TCR beta clonotypes, which also provided the single most frequent clonotype in two of eight donors. In both this cohort and an independent roughly 400-donor cohort, the cumulative frequency of public TCR beta family members distinguished carriers of CMV infection plus the relevant HLA type.

Instrument on record: Illumina HiSeq 1500. The public reads were quality trimmed at Q25 with fastp and then assembled into clones with MiXCR by TCRdb, keeping productive beta chains. Merged by CDR3 protein, the rows form single entries marked with the most common genes and DNA. The sample records hundreds of thousands of distinct CDR3 sequences, around 24% of which are singletons. 7% to 9% of the sample is held by the ten biggest clonotypes. Sequences were obtained from CD8+ T cells from PBMCs. In this chain, TRBV12-3 or TRBV12-4 is recombined with TRBJ2-3; tentative D gene TRBD2, with 6 bases matching. This clonotype originated in a human donor in good health (CMV status not recorded). Some clones in this sample may be carry-over from other donors' samples. The CDR3 protein sequence reads: CASSPSGADTQYF. The DNA is TGTGCCAGCAGTCCCTCGGGGGCAGATACGCAGTATTTT.